The 12 T cell receptor beta chains in this list originate from one sample, sequenced in a study of T cell responses to AZD1222 COVID-19 vaccine. Sequenced by immunoSEQ multiplex PCR; TCRdb stores in-frame clones only, minus some. The sample has hundreds of thousands of clones, 85% to 95% seen once. The sequences come from peripheral blood, collected on day 0 of MenACWY control vaccination. The receptors were sampled from an adult in good health.

This chain connects TRBV11-2 to TRBJ2-5; 7 nucleotides align to TRBD1. This CDR3 has 15 amino acids. Germline CDR1 is SGHAT and CDR2 is FQNNGV. The V segment lost 5 bases and the J segment 1 base; nucleotides outside the gene matches: 7. CDR3 coding DNA: TGTGCCAGCAGCGATAATACAGGGGTCCAAGAGACCCAGTACTTC. Amino acid sequence: CASSDNTGVQETQYF.

V usage is TRBV3-1 (or the pseudogene TRBV3-2) and J usage is TRBJ1-1; D not resolved. This CDR3 has 13 amino acids. Trimming removed 1 base from V and 4 bases from J, with 7 bases in between. Looked up from germline, CDR1 is LGHDT and CDR2 is YNNKEL (reference sequence). The CDR3 protein is CASSQVSGTEAFF. In DNA form, the CDR3 reads TGTGCCAGCAGCCAAGTAAGTGGCACTGAAGCTTTCTTT.

The rearrangement uses TRBV28 and TRBJ1-1; D is ambiguous. The length of the CDR3 is 12 residues. From germline, CDR1 is MDHEN and CDR2 SYDVKM. The V end was cut by 7 bases, the J end by 4 bases, with 10 bases between. The CDR3, as DNA: TGTGCCAGCATTACCCCCCCCACTGAAGCTTTCTTT. Translating gives CASITPPTEAFF.

The chain has TRBV10-3 and TRBJ2-7; the D gene is possibly TRBD1 (6 bases). Per germline, CDR1 ENHRY and CDR2 SYGVKD. CDR3 length: 13 residues. V lost 7 bases to trimming and J lost 1 base, with 11 bases between them. CDR3 nucleotides: TGTGCCATCACGGCAGGGGTATCCTACGAGCAGTACTTC. It yields the protein CAITAGVSYEQYF.

V is TRBV2 and J is TRBJ1-1; possibly TRBD1 for D (6 bases). The CDR3 runs 14 residues. Germline V CDR1 and CDR2: SNHLY, FYNNEI. V lost 3 bases, J lost 2 bases, and 10 bases lay in between. The CDR3 protein is CASSDRGHNTEAFF. The CDR3 DNA reads TGTGCCAGCAGTGACAGGGGTCATAACACTGAAGCTTTCTTT.

The chain combines TRBV27 with TRBJ1-5, with a weak D call TRBD1 (6 bases). Germline CDR1 MNHEY, CDR2 SMNVEV (reference sequence). Trimming pared 6 bases from V and 1 base from J, leaving 19 bases between. The CDR3 is made up of 17 amino acids. The CDR3, as DNA: TGTGCCAGCAGCCCCTCCTCATGGCAGGGGAGCAATCAGCCCCAGCATTTT. As protein: CASSPSSWQGSNQPQHF.

The chain combines TRBV5-8 with TRBJ1-2; unclear D gene. CDR1 and CDR2 from the germline V gene are SGHTS and YDEGEE. The CDR3 length is 16 residues. The germline V and J ends were trimmed by 4 bases and 0 bases, with 16 bases remaining between them. CDR3 region: CASSQDPGRTNYGYTF. The CDR3 nucleotides read TGTGCCAGCAGCCAGGATCCGGGTCGAACTAACTATGGCTACACCTTC.

V is TRBV12-3 or TRBV12-4 and J is TRBJ2-3, with a tentative D call TRBD1 (6 bases). The V gene lost 9 bases and the J gene lost 11 bases, with 18 bases spanning the gap. This CDR3 has 12 residues. CDR3 residues: CASRTTGPLQYF. The CDR3 coding sequence is TGTGCCAGTCGAACTACAGGGCCGTTGCAGTATTTT.

The chain has TRBV19 and TRBJ1-2; possibly TRBD1 for D (6 bases). The CDR3 consists of 13 residues. From germline, CDR1 is LNHDA and CDR2 SQIVND (reference sequence). V was trimmed by 3 bases and J by 7 bases, leaving 12 bases between them. The CDR3 spells CASSISQGLGYTF. The DNA for the CDR3 is TGTGCCAGTAGTATCAGCCAGGGGCTTGGCTACACCTTC.

J is TRBJ1-1 and V is TRBV5-1; tentative D call: TRBD1 (6 bases). CDR3 length: 15 residues. CDR1 and CDR2 from the germline V gene are SGHRS and YFSETQ. Trimming shortened V by 0 bases and J by 5 bases, and 14 bases separated the two germline ends. This chain's CDR3 is CASSLDLGARTEAFF. CDR3 in DNA: TGCGCCAGCAGCTTGGACTTGGGGGCTCGAACTGAAGCTTTCTTT.

The CDR3 nucleotides read TGTGCCAGCAGCCAATCGACAGGGTCTAATGAAAAACTGTTTTTT. This translates into CASSQSTGSNEKLFF. This chain joins TRBV7-9 and TRBJ1-4, with 7 bases that match TRBD1. The V gene's germline CDR1 is SEHNR and CDR2 FQNEAQ (reference sequence). The CDR3 consists of 15 residues. The V segment lost 5 bases and the J segment 3 bases; nucleotides outside the gene matches: 6.

Written as DNA, the CDR3 is TGTGCCAGCAGCCCACAGGAGTACTATGGCTACACCTTC. It specifies CASSPQEYYGYTF. V and J are TRBV7-6 and TRBJ1-2; a possible D gene is TRBD1 (5 bases). The germline V gene encodes CDR1 SGHVS and CDR2 FNYEAQ. V was clipped by 5 bases and J by 3 bases, with 10 bases between them. The CDR3 spans 13 residues.